This T cell receptor beta chain was obtained from a study of blood T cell repertoires in COVID-19. Study details: Sources were T cells, B-cell-depleted T cells, or PBMCs; the material itself was cDNA or gDNA.

Allocation to cohorts depended on clinical history reported by the participants. Under the authors' procedure: Reference gene primers were amplified, and this amplification served to estimate nucleated cell counts. Clones were read by immunoSEQ multiplex PCR, and TCRdb kept only the in-frame ones, dropping some. The V and J calls and clone size were taken over from that table, and D and trimming were inferred from the DNA. Of hundreds of thousands of clones in the sample, around 88% were seen once. The germline CDR1 and CDR2 sequences are SGHDT and YYEEEE. The CDR3 has 14 residues. Trimming shortened V by 1 base and J by 0 bases, and 5 bases separated the two germline ends.

The chain couples TRBV5-6 to TRBJ1-3; D call uncertain. The material sequenced was PBMCs or T cells enriched from blood (not recorded which). The TCR sequence derives from a woman between 50 and 59 years old with acute COVID-19. The CDR3 loop reads CASSLSLSGNTIYF. The CDR3 DNA sequence: TGTGCCAGCAGCTTGAGCCTCTCTGGAAACACCATATATTTT.